This T cell receptor beta chain derives from a study of T cells in Graves' hyperthyroidism and ophthalmopathy. Study context: The blood sample was taken at first diagnosis, before treatment began.

Looked up from germline, CDR1 is LNHDA and CDR2 is SQIVND (reference sequence). The CDR3 extends over 13 amino acids. V dropped 1 base and J dropped 4 bases, with 5 bases sitting between them. This clonotype was picked up a small number of times. What it binds is unknown. Isolation of PBMCs was performed on about 10 ml fresh peripheral blood. Notes on the study in general: In the blood, most expanded thyroid clonotypes above 0.001 appeared as well.

Researchers amplified the TCR beta CDR3 regions from RNA transcripts. The HTBI set primed first-round TCR CDR3 RT-PCR. A single record per CDR3 protein comes from TCRdb applying MiXCR to the multiplex PCR reads. The sample shows some 770,000 distinct CDR3 sequences, 15% to 20% of them seen only once. The TCR was taken from a man aged 18 to 29 with Graves' hyperthyroidism. The chain carries TRBV19 and TRBJ1-5; no reliable D call. The sequenced material came from blood. The CDR3 spells CASSIGHNQPQHF. CDR3 nucleotide sequence: TGTGCCAGTAGTATAGGGCATAATCAGCCCCAGCATTTT.